A selection of T cell receptor beta chains follows, all from one sample in a study of blood T cell repertoires in COVID-19. The assay was immunoSEQ multiplex PCR, and TCRdb's table has in-frame clones only and misses some. In the table there are about 140,000 clones, roughly 90% of which are singletons. The specimen was peripheral blood. The source of these receptors is a human donor with COVID-19, enrolled during active disease. The donor label of this sample is uncertain. CDR3s include the opening cysteine and the closing phenylalanine or tryptophan. D genes are given only for firm matches. The size entry is marked missing in some rows and otherwise reads once, few, many or a size class.

abundance	v_gene	d_gene	j_gene	CDR3aa	CDR3nt
once	TRBV6-5	.	TRBJ2-1	CASSYEARGEQFF	TGTGCCAGCAGTTACGAGGCTAGGGGGGAGCAGTTCTTC
once	TRBV4-2	.	TRBJ2-3	CASSQDFRPGNTQYF	TGTGCCAGCAGCCAAGATTTCCGGCCGGGAAATACGCAGTATTTT
.	TRBV10-3	TRBD1	TRBJ2-2	CAISPGTGNTGELFF	TGTGCCATCAGTCCCGGGACAGGGAACACCGGGGAGCTGTTTTTT
.	TRBV5-1	.	TRBJ1-2	CASSPLRGGLGGYGYTF	TGCGCCAGCAGCCCCCTCAGGGGCGGGTTGGGTGGCTATGGCTACACCTTC
.	TRBV2	TRBD1	TRBJ2-3	CASPPGQGRSADTQYF	TGTGCCAGCCCTCCGGGACAGGGTCGGAGCGCAGATACGCAGTATTTT
.	TRBV6-2/TRBV6-3	TRBD1	TRBJ2-3	CASSYLGTGMLYF	TGTGCCAGCAGTTACCTCGGGACAGGGATGCTGTATTTT
.	TRBV19	TRBD1	TRBJ1-6	CASSADRANSPLHF	TGTGCCAGTAGTGCGGACAGGGCCAATTCACCCCTCCACTTT
.	TRBV7-9	.	TRBJ1-1	CASSLEGDTEAFF	TGTGCCAGCAGCTTAGAAGGGGACACTGAAGCTTTCTTT
.	TRBV10-2	.	TRBJ2-1	CASSRMGQDNEQFF	TGCGCCAGCAGTCGAATGGGGCAGGACAATGAGCAGTTCTTC
.	TRBV2	.	TRBJ2-1	CASRKEAVGEQFF	TGTGCCAGCAGGAAGGAGGCGGTAGGTGAGCAGTTCTTC
.	TRBV7-9	.	TRBJ1-1	CASSLVRGFTEAFF	TGTGCCAGCAGCTTAGTACGGGGTTTCACTGAAGCTTTCTTT
.	TRBV11-3	TRBD2	TRBJ2-3	CASSSGTSGGSSDTQYF	TGTGCCAGCAGCTCGGGGACTAGCGGGGGTAGTTCAGATACGCAGTATTTT
once	TRBV19	.	TRBJ1-5	CASSGGVGNQPQHF	TGTGCCAGTAGTGGCGGGGTTGGGAATCAGCCCCAGCATTTT
.	TRBV18	.	TRBJ1-1	CASSHESRNTEAFF	TGTGCCAGCTCACACGAGAGCCGGAACACTGAAGCTTTCTTT
.	TRBV9	.	TRBJ1-2	CASSVTVGDNYGYTF	TGTGCCAGCAGCGTGACAGTAGGGGATAACTATGGCTACACCTTC
.	TRBV4-2	.	TRBJ2-5	CASSHWGADQETQYF	TGTGCCAGCAGCCACTGGGGCGCGGATCAAGAGACCCAGTACTTC
.	TRBV13	TRBD2	TRBJ2-7	CASSPTPGTSGSVGYEQYF	TGTGCCAGCAGCCCTACCCCCGGGACTAGCGGGTCGGTAGGGTACGAGCAGTACTTC
.	TRBV5-1	.	TRBJ2-7	CASSLANYEQYF	TGCGCCAGCAGCTTGGCCAACTACGAGCAGTACTTC
once	TRBV6-5	.	TRBJ1-4	CASSYSYRQRNEKLFF	TGTGCCAGCAGTTACTCGTATCGGCAGCGAAATGAAAAACTGTTTTTT
.	TRBV10-3	TRBD1	TRBJ1-4	CAISPTGDEKLFF	TGTGCCATCAGTCCGACAGGGGATGAAAAACTGTTTTTT
.	TRBV11-3	TRBD1	TRBJ2-5	CASSVQGGETQYF	TGTGCCAGCAGCGTACAGGGGGGAGAGACCCAGTACTTC
.	TRBV5-1	TRBD1	TRBJ2-7	CASSLGDSYYEQYF	TGCGCCAGCAGCTTGGGGGACAGCTACTACGAGCAGTACTTC
once	TRBV6-5	TRBD1	TRBJ1-1	CASSRQGDLGAFF	TGTGCCAGCAGCAGACAGGGAGACTTGGGAGCTTTCTTT
.	TRBV7-8	TRBD2	TRBJ2-1	CASSLARVAGAPLLDNEQFF	TGTGCCAGCAGCTTAGCGCGAGTAGCGGGAGCCCCTCTGTTGGACAATGAGCAGTTCTTC
.	TRBV7-3	.	TRBJ2-5	CASSPGMSGEETQYF	TGTGCCAGCAGCCCCGGAATGTCGGGGGAAGAGACCCAGTACTTC
.	TRBV6-1	.	TRBJ2-3	CASSENAGETDTQYF	TGTGCCAGCAGTGAAAACGCCGGGGAGACAGATACGCAGTATTTT